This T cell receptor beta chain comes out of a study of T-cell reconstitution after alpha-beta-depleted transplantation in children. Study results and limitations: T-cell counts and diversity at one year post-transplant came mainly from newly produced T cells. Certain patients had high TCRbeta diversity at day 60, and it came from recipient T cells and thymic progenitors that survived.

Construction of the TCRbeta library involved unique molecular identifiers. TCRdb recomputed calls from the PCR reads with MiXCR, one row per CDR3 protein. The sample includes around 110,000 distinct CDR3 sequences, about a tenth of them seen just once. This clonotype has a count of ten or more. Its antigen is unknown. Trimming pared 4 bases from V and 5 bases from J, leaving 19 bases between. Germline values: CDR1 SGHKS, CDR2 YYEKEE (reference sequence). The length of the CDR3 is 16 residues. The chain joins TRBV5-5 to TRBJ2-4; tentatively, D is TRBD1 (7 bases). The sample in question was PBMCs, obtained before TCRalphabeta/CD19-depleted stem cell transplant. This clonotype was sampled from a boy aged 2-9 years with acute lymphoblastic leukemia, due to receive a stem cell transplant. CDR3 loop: CASSRAAGGGQNIQYF. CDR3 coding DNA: TGTGCCAGCAGCCGGGCGGCAGGGGGAGGCCAAAACATTCAGTACTTC.